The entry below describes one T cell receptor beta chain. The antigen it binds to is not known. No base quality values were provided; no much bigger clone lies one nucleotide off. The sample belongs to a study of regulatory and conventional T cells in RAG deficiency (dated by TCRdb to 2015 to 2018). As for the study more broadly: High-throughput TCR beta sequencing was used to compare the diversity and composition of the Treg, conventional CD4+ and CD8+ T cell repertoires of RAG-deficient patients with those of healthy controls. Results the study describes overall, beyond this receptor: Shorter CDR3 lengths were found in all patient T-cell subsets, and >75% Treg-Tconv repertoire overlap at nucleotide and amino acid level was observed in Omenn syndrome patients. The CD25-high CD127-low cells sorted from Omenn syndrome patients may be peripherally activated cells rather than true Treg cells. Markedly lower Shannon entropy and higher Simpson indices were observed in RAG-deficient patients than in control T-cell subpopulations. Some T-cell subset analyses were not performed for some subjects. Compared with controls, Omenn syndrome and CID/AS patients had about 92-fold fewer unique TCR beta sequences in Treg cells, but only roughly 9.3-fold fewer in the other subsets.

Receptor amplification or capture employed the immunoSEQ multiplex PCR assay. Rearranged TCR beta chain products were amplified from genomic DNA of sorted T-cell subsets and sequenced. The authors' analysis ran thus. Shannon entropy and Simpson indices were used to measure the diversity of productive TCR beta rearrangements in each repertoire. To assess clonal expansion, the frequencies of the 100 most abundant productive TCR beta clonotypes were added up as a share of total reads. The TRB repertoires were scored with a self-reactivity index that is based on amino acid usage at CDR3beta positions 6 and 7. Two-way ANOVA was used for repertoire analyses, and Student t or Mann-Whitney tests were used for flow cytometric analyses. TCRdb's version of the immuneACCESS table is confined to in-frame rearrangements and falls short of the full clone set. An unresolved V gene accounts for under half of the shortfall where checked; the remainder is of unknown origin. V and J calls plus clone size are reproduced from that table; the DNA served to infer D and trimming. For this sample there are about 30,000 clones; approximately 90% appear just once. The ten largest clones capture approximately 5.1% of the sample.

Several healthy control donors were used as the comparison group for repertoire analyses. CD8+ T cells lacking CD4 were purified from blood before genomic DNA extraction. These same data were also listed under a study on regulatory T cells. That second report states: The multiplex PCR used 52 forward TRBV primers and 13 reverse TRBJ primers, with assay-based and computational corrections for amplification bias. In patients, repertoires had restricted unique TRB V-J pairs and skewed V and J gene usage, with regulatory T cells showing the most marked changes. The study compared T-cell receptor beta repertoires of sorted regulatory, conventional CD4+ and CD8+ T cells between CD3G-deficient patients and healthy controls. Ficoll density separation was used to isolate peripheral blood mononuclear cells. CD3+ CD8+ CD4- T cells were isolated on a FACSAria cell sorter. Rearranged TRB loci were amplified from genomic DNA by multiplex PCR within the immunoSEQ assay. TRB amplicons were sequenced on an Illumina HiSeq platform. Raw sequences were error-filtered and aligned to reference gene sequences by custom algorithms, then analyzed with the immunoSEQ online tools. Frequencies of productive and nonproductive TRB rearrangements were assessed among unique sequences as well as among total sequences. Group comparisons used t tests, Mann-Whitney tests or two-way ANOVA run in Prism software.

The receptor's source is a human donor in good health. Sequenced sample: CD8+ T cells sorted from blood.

In nucleotide form, the sequence is TGTGCCAGCAGCGATGCGGGGTCCTATGGCTACACCTTC. Its coded protein is CASSDAGSYGYTF. The chain was built from TRBV5-6 and TRBJ1-2; the D gene identity is not certain. The CDR3 starts with the cysteine, ends with the phenylalanine, and has 13 residues. The only DNA kept is the CDR3, 39 bases in frame from the first base. CDR1 is given as SGHDT and CDR2 as YYEEEE, both from the germline V gene. Trimming costs V 4 bases and J 4 bases, and their ends lie 11 bases apart. With all but the CDR3 taken from the reference TRBV5-6 and TRBJ1-2 genes, the full variable domain is: DAGVTQSPTHLIKTRGQQVTLRCSPKSGHDTVSWYQQALGQGPQFIFQYYEEEERQRGNFPDRFSGHQFPNYSSELNVNALLLGDSALYLCASSDAGSYGYTFGSGTRLTVV.